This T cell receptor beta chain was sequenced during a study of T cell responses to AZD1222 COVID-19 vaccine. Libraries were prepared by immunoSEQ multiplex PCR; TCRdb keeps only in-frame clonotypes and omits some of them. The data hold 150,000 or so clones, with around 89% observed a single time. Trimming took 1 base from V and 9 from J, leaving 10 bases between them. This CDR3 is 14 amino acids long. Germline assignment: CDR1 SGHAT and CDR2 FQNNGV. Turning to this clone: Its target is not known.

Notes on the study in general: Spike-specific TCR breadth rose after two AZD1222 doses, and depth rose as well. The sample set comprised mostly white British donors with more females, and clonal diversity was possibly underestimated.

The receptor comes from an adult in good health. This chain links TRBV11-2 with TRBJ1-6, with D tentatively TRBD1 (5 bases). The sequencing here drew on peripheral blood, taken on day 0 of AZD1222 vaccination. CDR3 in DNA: TGTGCCAGCAGCTTAGGACAGCGGAGTTCACCCCTCCACTTT. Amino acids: CASSLGQRSSPLHF.